This TCR beta chain was observed in a study of T cell repertoires in cytomegalovirus infection (dated by TCRdb to the late 2010s). General notes on the study: Alongside well-studied HLA-B-restricted epitopes, the peptide stimulations were aimed at recently identified HLA-C-restricted CMV epitopes, whose presentation resists viral immunomodulation. Donor HLA type was relevant to the analysis, as public TCR beta signatures indicated carriage of CMV infection together with the matching HLA type.

This clonotype was detected many times. This receptor's antigen is unknown. No base-level quality is on record; no much larger clone is a single base apart. V is reduced by 3 bases and J by 2 bases, leaving a spacing of 2 bases between them. CDR1 and CDR2 (SGHTA, FQGNSA) derive from the germline V gene. Including the terminal cysteine and valine, the CDR3 comprises 11 residues. The only DNA kept is the CDR3, 33 bases in frame from the first base. The intended sense of this specimen's treatment or condition label: in vitro stimulation with specific CMV peptide epitopes to enrich CMV-specific T cells. The paper as a whole reports these results and caveats: The ex vivo response was dominated by HLA-C-restricted CMV-specific TCR beta clonotypes, which also provided the single most frequent clonotype in two of eight donors. In both this cohort and an independent roughly 400-donor cohort, the cumulative frequency of public TCR beta family members distinguished carriers of CMV infection plus the relevant HLA type.

Sequencer: Illumina HiSeq 1500. Through fastp at Q25 and MiXCR, TCRdb rebuilt clones from the public reads, retaining in-frame beta chains. Every CDR3 protein is listed once, alongside the most common genes and DNA of its rows. In this sample the table shows some 900,000 distinct CDR3 sequences, approximately 32% of which occur a single time. Of the sample, 9.5% to 15% falls within the top ten clones. The sample consisted of cultured CD8+ T cells from PBMCs, taken from culture after CMV antigen stimulation. The sequence derives from a human donor in good health (CMV status not recorded). Some clones in this sample may be carry-over from other donors' samples. Recombination joined TRBV7-2 with TRBJ2-7; no confident D gene assignment can be made. The CDR3 corresponds to CASSFTYEQYV. The nucleotides read TGTGCCAGCAGCTTTACCTACGAGCAGTACGTC.